The 26 T cell receptor beta chains reported below all come from one sample, sequenced in a study of blood T cell repertoires in COVID-19 (dated by TCRdb to 2018 to 2020). Libraries were constructed by the immunoSEQ multiplex PCR assay. Sourced from immuneACCESS, this table was stored by TCRdb with only in-frame sequences that have V and J called. A share of the clones is absent; for the studies checked, an unresolved V gene accounts for under half, and the remainder has no known explanation. For this sample the table gives approximately 450,000 clones, of which about 89% were detected only once. Roughly 4.3% of the sample lies in the top ten. Material: peripheral blood. These receptors were collected from a woman aged 30 to 39 with acute or convalescent COVID-19.

The chain uses TRBV21-1 and TRBJ2-7; the table's D gene call, TRBD1, was not cross checked with the DNA. TRBV21-1 is designated a pseudogene. This CDR3 is built from 13 residues. CDR3 bases: TGTGCCAGCATGACCGGGACAGCCTACGAGCAGTACTTC. This gives the protein CASMTGTAYEQYF.

CDR3 nucleotide sequence: TGTGCCAGCAGCTTAGGCCAGGGGGACAATCAGCCCCAGCATTTT. Translated, it gives CASSLGQGDNQPQHF. V is TRBV7-9 and J is TRBJ1-5, with 7 bases matching TRBD1. Germline trimming cut 1 base from V and 3 bases from J; bases unmatched to any gene: 3. The CDR3 runs 15 residues. CDR1 is SEHNR, CDR2 FQNEAQ, per germline (reference sequence).

V gene TRBV27 combines with J gene TRBJ2-1; TRBD2 matches at 9 bases. Unmatched junction bases numbered 1, after V lost 2 bases and J lost 2 bases. Germline CDR1 MNHEY, CDR2 SMNVEV (reference sequence). The CDR3 is made up of 15 amino acids. CDR3 DNA sequence: TGTGCCAGCAGTTTACGCGGGGGGGCCTACAATGAGCAGTTCTTC. It yields the protein CASSLRGGAYNEQFF.

This clone occurred a few times. J is TRBJ1-4 and V is TRBV3-1 (or the pseudogene TRBV3-2); 7 nucleotides agree with TRBD1. This CDR3 is 17 amino acids long. Germline CDR1 is LGHDT and CDR2 is YNNKEL (reference sequence). With 2 bases clipped from V and 0 bases from J, the junction kept 6 bases outside the gene matches. In DNA, the CDR3 is TGTGCCAGCAGCCAACCTGACAGGGCTGCAACTAATGAAAAACTGTTTTTT. Its protein is CASSQPDRAATNEKLFF.

The chain recombines TRBV6-5 with TRBJ1-1; D is undetermined. Trimming removed 10 bases from V and 5 bases from J, with 20 bases in between. CDR1 is MNHEY, CDR2 SVGAGI, per germline. The CDR3 sequence is 14 residues long. The CDR3 DNA is TGTGCCACCTCCAACAACGGGGTGGCGACTGAAGCTTTCTTT. It specifies CATSNNGVATEAFF.

The chain uses TRBV6-5 and TRBJ2-7; D is undetermined. CDR1 and CDR2 (germline): MNHEY, SVGAGI. This CDR3 is 15 amino acids long. The V gene lost 7 bases and the J gene lost 0 bases, with 16 bases spanning the gap. The CDR3 nucleotides are TGTGCCAGCATCTCGGTCCCCTGGAGCTCCTACGAGCAGTACTTC. The encoded protein is CASISVPWSSYEQYF.

The chain recombines TRBV2 with TRBJ1-1; D remains ambiguous. CDR3 size: 14 residues. Germline CDR1 and CDR2: SNHLY and FYNNEI. Trimming left V 3 bases short and J 1 base short, with 9 bases between. The CDR3 nucleotides are TGTGCCAGCAGTGACGTGACAAGGAACACTGAAGCTTTCTTT. This encodes CASSDVTRNTEAFF.

The V call is TRBV11-3, the J call TRBJ2-3; 7 bases are shared with TRBD1. With V trimmed by 2 bases and J by 6 bases, 5 bases remained unmatched. The germline V gene encodes CDR1 SGHNT and CDR2 YENEEA. The CDR3 spans 14 residues. The DNA for the CDR3 is TGTGCCAGCAGCTTAAGGACAGGCGTCGATACGCAGTATTTT. It is translated as CASSLRTGVDTQYF.

In its sample, this clone was seen once. V and J are TRBV10-3 and TRBJ2-7, with TRBD1 matching over 9 bases. V shed 4 bases and J 5 bases; nucleotides not matched to a gene: 9. The CDR3 has 15 amino acids. CDR1 and CDR2 (germline): ENHRY, SYGVKD. Written as DNA, the CDR3 is TGTGCCATCAGTGGTCGGGACAGGGCCATGAACGAGCAGTACTTC. As protein: CAISGRDRAMNEQYF.

This clone was detected only a few times. The chain combines TRBV10-3 with TRBJ1-1; tentatively, D is TRBD1 (6 bases). The CDR3 sequence is 15 residues long. Germline CDR1 and CDR2: ENHRY and SYGVKD. V was shortened by 3 bases and J by 0 bases, with 11 bases between the two germline ends. The CDR3 loop is CAISELQGLNTEAFF. The CDR3 DNA is TGTGCCATCAGTGAATTACAGGGACTGAACACTGAAGCTTTCTTT.

The chain uses TRBV6-1 and TRBJ2-3; 7 nucleotides line up with TRBD2. From germline, CDR1 is MNHNS and CDR2 SASEGT. The CDR3 is 16 amino acids. Trimming at V came to 2 bases and at J to 1 base, leaving 6 bases not matched to a gene. The CDR3 sequence is CASSEILGRGTDTQYF. Here the CDR3 DNA reads TGTGCCAGCAGTGAAATTCTTGGGAGGGGCACAGATACGCAGTATTTT.

This clone was picked up one time. The rearrangement links TRBV24-1 to TRBJ2-1; 8 bases map to TRBD1. Germline V gene lookup returns CDR1 KGHDR and CDR2 SFDVKD. This CDR3 has 14 residues. The junction had 2 bases not matched to a gene; V was cut back by 8 bases and J by 0 bases. The CDR3 nucleotides are TGTGCCACCAAAGGACAGGGCTCCTACAATGAGCAGTTCTTC. This gives the protein CATKGQGSYNEQFF.

This chain connects TRBV6-6 to TRBJ2-2; perhaps TRBD1 as D (5 bases). This CDR3 is 13 amino acids long. V was cut by 5 bases and J by 5 bases, with 9 bases left in between. Per germline, CDR1 MNHNY and CDR2 SVGAGI (reference sequence). The CDR3 protein is CASSSRGTGELFF. The CDR3 DNA reads TGTGCCAGCAGTAGTAGGGGAACCGGGGAGCTGTTTTTT.

This chain uses TRBV19 with TRBJ1-6, with D unresolved. The germline V gene has CDR1 LNHDA and CDR2 SQIVND (reference sequence). The V gene lost 7 bases and the J gene lost 5 bases, with 15 bases spanning the gap. CDR3 size: 15 residues. The CDR3 bases are TGTGCCAGTAAGGCAGACGGGTACCATAATTCACCCCTCCACTTT. Its translation is CASKADGYHNSPLHF.

The chain recombines TRBV6-5 with TRBJ2-4; D is ambiguous. This CDR3 region has 12 residues. CDR1 and CDR2 (germline): MNHEY, SVGAGI. Trimming removed 6 bases from V and 6 bases from J, with 9 bases in between. In nucleotides, the CDR3 is TGTGCCAGCAGGGGCGATCCAAACATTCAGTACTTC. It codes for CASRGDPNIQYF.

V gene TRBV28 combines with J gene TRBJ2-7, with TRBD1 as a possible D gene (5 bases). This CDR3 spans 13 amino acids. The V gene's germline CDR1 is MDHEN and CDR2 SYDVKM. V was shortened by 7 bases and J by 2 bases, with 12 bases between the two germline ends. The CDR3 spells CASIRQTPYEQYF. The CDR3 bases are TGTGCCAGCATTCGACAGACACCCTACGAGCAGTACTTC.

The chain employs TRBV5-1 and TRBJ1-2; D not certain. Trimming shortened V by 0 bases and J by 4 bases, and 7 bases separated the two germline ends. CDR1 SGHRS and CDR2 YFSETQ come from the germline V gene. This CDR3 is built from 13 residues. The CDR3 loop is CASSLVVGYGYTF. The CDR3 DNA reads as TGCGCCAGCAGCTTGGTGGTCGGCTATGGCTACACCTTC.

Turning to this clone: Other nucleotide sequences in the sample specify the same CDR3. The chain has TRBV5-6 and TRBJ2-7; no clear D gene. This CDR3 comprises 13 residues. V lost 0 bases to trimming and J lost 0 bases, with 4 bases between them. Looked up from germline, CDR1 is SGHDT and CDR2 is YYEEEE. The DNA of the CDR3 is TGTGCCAGCAGCTTGGGGGCCTCCTACGAGCAGTACTTC. Translation gives CASSLGASYEQYF. The full variable domain, rest sourced from reference TRBV5-6 and TRBJ2-7, is DAGVTQSPTHLIKTRGQQVTLRCSPKSGHDTVSWYQQALGQGPQFIFQYYEEEERQRGNFPDRFSGHQFPNYSSELNVNALLLGDSALYLCASSLGASYEQYFGPGTRLTVT.

The chain uses TRBV7-3 and TRBJ2-3, with 7 bases lining up with TRBD1. V shed 5 bases, J shed 3 bases, and the junction held 5 bases outside the gene matches. CDR1 and CDR2 (germline): SGHTA, FQGTGA. The CDR3 consists of 14 residues. The CDR3, as DNA: TGTGCCAGCAGCCACGCGACAGGGACAGATACGCAGTATTTT. Amino acid sequence: CASSHATGTDTQYF.

The rearrangement uses TRBV6-6 and TRBJ2-7; TRBD1 might be the D (5 bases). Trimming pared 2 bases from V and 7 bases from J, leaving 9 bases between. The CDR3 sequence is 12 residues long. CDR1 and CDR2 from the germline V gene are MNHNY and SVGAGI (reference sequence). The CDR3: CASSYQGKEQYF. DNA of the CDR3: TGTGCCAGCAGTTACCAGGGTAAGGAGCAGTACTTC.

This chain links TRBV9 with TRBJ2-3; 12 bases align to TRBD1. This CDR3 region has 16 residues. Germline V lookup: CDR1 SGDLS, CDR2 YYNGEE. The J segment lost 2 bases and the V segment lost 3 bases, leaving 4 bases of the junction unmatched. Written as DNA, the CDR3 is TGTGCCAGCAGCGGAAGGGACAGGGGGCTCACAGATACGCAGTATTTT. Its protein is CASSGRDRGLTDTQYF.

J is TRBJ1-1 and V is TRBV18, with TRBD1 identical over 10 bases. This CDR3 spans 15 amino acids. Looked up from germline, CDR1 is KGHSH and CDR2 is LQKENI. V shed 2 bases, J shed 2 bases, and the junction held 2 bases outside the gene matches. CDR3 in DNA: TGTGCCAGCTCACCAGGGACAGGGGTCAACACTGAAGCTTTCTTT. Translation: CASSPGTGVNTEAFF.

The chain joins TRBV10-3 to TRBJ2-7, with D possibly matching TRBD2 (5 bases). Germline V gives CDR1 ENHRY, CDR2 SYGVKD. This CDR3 region has 14 residues. V lost 0 bases, J lost 4 bases, and 10 bases lay in between. The CDR3, as DNA: TGTGCCATCAGTGAGTCCGGGGTGCTTTACGAGCAGTACTTC. Protein: CAISESGVLYEQYF.

This clone was counted ten times or more. The chain recombines TRBV20-1 with TRBJ1-2, with a possible D match to TRBD1 (5 bases). The CDR3 covers 14 residues. The V end lost 3 bases, the J end lost 6 bases, and 17 bases lay between the germline ends. Germline lookup yields CDR1 DFQATT and CDR2 SNEGSKA (reference sequence). In DNA, the CDR3 is TGCAGTGCTAGTTTTCTGGGGGGTATGAATGGCTACACCTTC. It translates to CSASFLGGMNGYTF.

The chain is built from TRBV9 and TRBJ2-5; 8 bases agree with TRBD1. V lost 0 bases to trimming and J lost 4 bases; unmatched junction nucleotides: 2. The CDR3 has 14 residues. CDR1 and CDR2 (germline): SGDLS, YYNGEE. CDR3 amino acids: CASSVATGVETQYF. DNA for the CDR3: TGTGCCAGCAGCGTAGCGACAGGGGTAGAGACCCAGTACTTC.

This clone was observed a few times. The J gene is TRBJ1-6, the V gene TRBV5-4, with TRBD1 matching 9 bases. CDR3 length: 16 amino acids. CDR1 and CDR2 from the germline V gene are SGHNT and YYREEE (reference sequence). With V trimmed by 3 bases and J by 10 bases, 11 bases remained unmatched. The CDR3 coding sequence is TGTGCCAGCAGCTCGGACAGGGGAGGCCTAGACTCACCCCTCCACTTT. Protein product: CASSSDRGGLDSPLHF. Based on the CDR3 plus reference TRBV5-4 and TRBJ1-6, the full variable domain is ETGVTQSPTHLIKTRGQQVTLRCSSQSGHNTVSWYQQALGQGPQFIFQYYREEENGRGNFPPRFSGLQFPNYSSELNVNALELDDSALYLCASSSDRGGLDSPLHFGNGTRLTVT.